A selection of T cell receptor beta chains follows, all from one sample in a study of T cells in Graves' hyperthyroidism and ophthalmopathy. TCRdb passed the multiplex PCR reads through MiXCR, listing each CDR3 protein once. The sample holds about 500,000 distinct CDR3 sequences, 35% to 50% seen once. Sequencing used peripheral blood or thyroid tissue (not recorded which). The receptors derive from an adult woman with Graves' disease, either hyperthyroidism or ophthalmopathy (not recorded which). The CDR3 runs from the conserved cysteine through the conserved F or W. Each record gives: CDR3 DNA, CDR3 protein, clone size, J gene, CDR3 length, D gene, V gene. D genes are given only for firm matches. Clone size is given for some rows only: seen once, a few or many times, or a class if the clone is expanded.

CDR3 DNA: TGCAGTGCTAGAGGGACAGGGAACAATGAAAAACTGTTTTTT
CDR3 protein: CSARGTGNNEKLFF
clone size: NA
J gene: TRBJ1-4
CDR3 length: 14
D gene: TRBD1
V gene: TRBV20-1

CDR3 DNA: TGTGCCAGCAGTACACCGGGACAGGCTTATCAGCCCCAGCATTTT
CDR3 protein: CASSTPGQAYQPQHF
clone size: few
J gene: TRBJ1-5
CDR3 length: 15
D gene: TRBD1
V gene: TRBV28

CDR3 DNA: TGTGCCACAGGAACGGGGGGGCCCCAGCATTTT
CDR3 protein: CATGTGGPQHF
clone size: NA
J gene: TRBJ1-5
CDR3 length: 11
D gene: NA
V gene: TRBV24-1

CDR3 DNA: TGTGCCATCAGTGAGTACGGAGACAATTCACCCCTCCACTTT
CDR3 protein: CAISEYGDNSPLHF
clone size: medium-sized
J gene: TRBJ1-6
CDR3 length: 14
D gene: NA
V gene: TRBV10-3

CDR3 DNA: TGTGCCCGCGAGGGGCCCCCCCGCGGTGGCTACACCTTC
CDR3 protein: CAREGPPRGGYTF
clone size: NA
J gene: TRBJ1-2
CDR3 length: 13
D gene: NA
V gene: TRBV11-3

CDR3 DNA: TGTGCCAGCAGCTTGCCAGGGGGTAGCACTGAAGCTTTCTTT
CDR3 protein: CASSLPGGSTEAFF
clone size: many
J gene: TRBJ1-1
CDR3 length: 14
D gene: TRBD1
V gene: TRBV5-5

CDR3 DNA: TGTGCCAGCAGCTTATTCCTAGGCCAGCCCTACGAGCAGTACTTC
CDR3 protein: CASSLFLGQPYEQYF
clone size: few
J gene: TRBJ2-7
CDR3 length: 15
D gene: NA
V gene: TRBV7-7

CDR3 DNA: TGTGCCAGCTCACCCCCTGTTCGGGCTGGGGAGCAGTACTTC
CDR3 protein: CASSPPVRAGEQYF
clone size: few
J gene: TRBJ2-7
CDR3 length: 14
D gene: NA
V gene: TRBV7-8

CDR3 DNA: TGTGCCAGCAGGCCGACAGGGGCTTATGGCTACACCTTC
CDR3 protein: CASRPTGAYGYTF
clone size: once
J gene: TRBJ1-2
CDR3 length: 13
D gene: TRBD1
V gene: TRBV7-2

CDR3 DNA: TGCAGCGTTGAATCCCCGGGACTAGCCGTCAACGAGCAGTACTTC
CDR3 protein: CSVESPGLAVNEQYF
clone size: NA
J gene: TRBJ2-7
CDR3 length: 15
D gene: TRBD2
V gene: TRBV29-1

CDR3 DNA: TGTGCCAGCAGCTCCGGGACAGGGGGAGGAGAGACCCAGTACTTC
CDR3 protein: CASSSGTGGGETQYF
clone size: many
J gene: TRBJ2-5
CDR3 length: 15
D gene: TRBD1
V gene: TRBV9

CDR3 DNA: TGTGCCAGCAGACGCGGACTAGCGGAACCCAAGTTGTACTTC
CDR3 protein: CASRRGLAEPKLYF
clone size: few
J gene: TRBJ2-5
CDR3 length: 14
D gene: TRBD2
V gene: TRBV2

CDR3 DNA: TGTGCCAGCAGCTCCGACAGGGACCGGCGGGAGACCCAGTACTTC
CDR3 protein: CASSSDRDRRETQYF
clone size: NA
J gene: TRBJ2-5
CDR3 length: 15
D gene: TRBD1
V gene: TRBV7-2

CDR3 DNA: TGTGCCAGCAGCTTAGGTACAGGAAACTATGGCTACACCTTC
CDR3 protein: CASSLGTGNYGYTF
clone size: many
J gene: TRBJ1-2
CDR3 length: 14
D gene: NA
V gene: TRBV7-2

CDR3 DNA: TGCAGTGCCCGACAGGGGGGAGCATACGAGCAGTACTTC
CDR3 protein: CSARQGGAYEQYF
clone size: NA
J gene: TRBJ2-7
CDR3 length: 13
D gene: TRBD1
V gene: TRBV20-1

CDR3 DNA: TGTGCCAGCCTGTCCGGGGGTCAATACGAGCAGTACTTC
CDR3 protein: CASLSGGQYEQYF
clone size: few
J gene: TRBJ2-7
CDR3 length: 13
D gene: NA
V gene: TRBV2

CDR3 DNA: TGTGCCAGCAGCTTCCTAGCGGGAGGAATCGAGACCCAGTACTTC
CDR3 protein: CASSFLAGGIETQYF
clone size: NA
J gene: TRBJ2-5
CDR3 length: 15
D gene: TRBD2
V gene: TRBV5-6

CDR3 DNA: TGCAGCGTTGTAGGGAGTGAGACCCAGTACTTC
CDR3 protein: CSVVGSETQYF
clone size: many
J gene: TRBJ2-5
CDR3 length: 11
D gene: NA
V gene: TRBV29-1

CDR3 DNA: TGTGCCAGCAGCCGTTTCACTGAAGCTTTCTTT
CDR3 protein: CASSRFTEAFF
clone size: many
J gene: TRBJ1-1
CDR3 length: 11
D gene: NA
V gene: TRBV7-9

CDR3 DNA: TGCGCCAGCAGCCACAGGGTCCACGCATTGGACGGGGAGCTGTTTTTT
CDR3 protein: CASSHRVHALDGELFF
clone size: few
J gene: TRBJ2-2
CDR3 length: 16
D gene: NA
V gene: TRBV5-1

CDR3 DNA: TGCGCCTCCACCCCCCTACTAGCGCGAAGCTCCTACGAGCAGTACTTC
CDR3 protein: CASTPLLARSSYEQYF
clone size: many
J gene: TRBJ2-7
CDR3 length: 16
D gene: TRBD2
V gene: TRBV10-2

CDR3 DNA: TGTGCCACCAGCGTTGGGGGGCAGGGAGAGACCCAGTACTTC
CDR3 protein: CATSVGGQGETQYF
clone size: once
J gene: TRBJ2-5
CDR3 length: 14
D gene: NA
V gene: TRBV24-1

CDR3 DNA: TGCAGTGCTAGTCCGGGGGGCGATTCACCCCTCCACTTT
CDR3 protein: CSASPGGDSPLHF
clone size: NA
J gene: TRBJ1-6
CDR3 length: 13
D gene: NA
V gene: TRBV20-1

CDR3 DNA: TGCAGTGCTAGAGATCGGGTTACAGGGAAGGCTGAAGCTTTCTTT
CDR3 protein: CSARDRVTGKAEAFF
clone size: many
J gene: TRBJ1-1
CDR3 length: 15
D gene: NA
V gene: TRBV20-1

CDR3 DNA: TGCAGCGGCCTACTAGCGGGAGGGTACAATGAGCAGTTCTTC
CDR3 protein: CSGLLAGGYNEQFF
clone size: NA
J gene: TRBJ2-1
CDR3 length: 14
D gene: TRBD2
V gene: TRBV29-1

CDR3 DNA: TGTGCCAGCACCAGTCCAGGCCTCGGGAACACTGAAGCTTTCTTT
CDR3 protein: CASTSPGLGNTEAFF
clone size: NA
J gene: TRBJ1-1
CDR3 length: 15
D gene: NA
V gene: TRBV12-3/TRBV12-4

CDR3 DNA: TGTGCCAGCTCCACCGGGACAGTTAATTCACCCCTCCACTTT
CDR3 protein: CASSTGTVNSPLHF
clone size: NA
J gene: TRBJ1-6
CDR3 length: 14
D gene: TRBD1
V gene: TRBV5-4

CDR3 DNA: TGCGCCAGCAGACCTGACGGGACTGGTCGTGGCTACACCTTC
CDR3 protein: CASRPDGTGRGYTF
clone size: NA
J gene: TRBJ1-2
CDR3 length: 14
D gene: NA
V gene: TRBV5-1

CDR3 DNA: TGTGCCAGCAGTTTATGGGCTGGGGTCAAGCACGAGCAGTACTTC
CDR3 protein: CASSLWAGVKHEQYF
clone size: few
J gene: TRBJ2-7
CDR3 length: 15
D gene: NA
V gene: TRBV10-3

CDR3 DNA: TGTGCCAGCAGCCCTTTGGATGGGGGTCGGACGTCCTACGAGCAGTACTTC
CDR3 protein: CASSPLDGGRTSYEQYF
clone size: many
J gene: TRBJ2-7
CDR3 length: 17
D gene: NA
V gene: TRBV11-2

CDR3 DNA: TGTGCCAGCAGCACACATGTAGTAACTAGCGGGAACTTC
CDR3 protein: CASSTHVVTSGNF
clone size: many
J gene: TRBJ2-5
CDR3 length: 13
D gene: TRBD2
V gene: TRBV7-9

CDR3 DNA: TGCGCCAGCAGCTCCGGAGGGTGGAATTCACCCCTCCACTTT
CDR3 protein: CASSSGGWNSPLHF
clone size: NA
J gene: TRBJ1-6
CDR3 length: 14
D gene: NA
V gene: TRBV5-1

CDR3 DNA: TGCGCCACCGGAGGTCGGTCTGAAGCTTTCTTT
CDR3 protein: CATGGRSEAFF
clone size: NA
J gene: TRBJ1-1
CDR3 length: 11
D gene: NA
V gene: TRBV10-2

CDR3 DNA: TGTGCCAGCAGCTCCATGACTTACGAGCAGTACTTC
CDR3 protein: CASSSMTYEQYF
clone size: many
J gene: TRBJ2-7
CDR3 length: 12
D gene: NA
V gene: TRBV6-1

CDR3 DNA: TGTGCCAGCAGTGAAAAGTTCCGCGCAAATAGCAATCAGCCCCAGCATTTT
CDR3 protein: CASSEKFRANSNQPQHF
clone size: few
J gene: TRBJ1-5
CDR3 length: 17
D gene: NA
V gene: TRBV2

CDR3 DNA: TGTGCCAGTAGTATTTCGACGAATCATCGACTAGCATCCTACGAGCAGTACTTC
CDR3 protein: CASSISTNHRLASYEQYF
clone size: NA
J gene: TRBJ2-7
CDR3 length: 18
D gene: TRBD2
V gene: TRBV19

CDR3 DNA: TGTGCCAGCAGCCGATTAGTTCGACGAGCTTTCTTT
CDR3 protein: CASSRLVRRAFF
clone size: many
J gene: TRBJ1-1
CDR3 length: 12
D gene: NA
V gene: TRBV11-2

CDR3 DNA: TGTGCCAGCAGCCAAAATATTGAAGCTTTCTTT
CDR3 protein: CASSQNIEAFF
clone size: NA
J gene: TRBJ1-1
CDR3 length: 11
D gene: NA
V gene: TRBV5-6

CDR3 DNA: TGCAGTATCGGAGAGACCCAGTACTTC
CDR3 protein: CSIGETQYF
clone size: NA
J gene: TRBJ2-5
CDR3 length: 9
D gene: NA
V gene: TRBV20-1

CDR3 DNA: TGTGCCAGCAGGATAGCGGGAAGCTCCTACGAGCAGTACTTC
CDR3 protein: CASRIAGSSYEQYF
clone size: NA
J gene: TRBJ2-7
CDR3 length: 14
D gene: TRBD2
V gene: TRBV7-2

CDR3 DNA: TGTGCCAGCAGCCGATTCTCTGATTCGGGGGGCACCCTCCACTTT
CDR3 protein: CASSRFSDSGGTLHF
clone size: NA
J gene: TRBJ1-6
CDR3 length: 15
D gene: NA
V gene: TRBV19

CDR3 DNA: TGTGCCAGCAGCCCCGTCCCGGGACAGAACTATGGCTACACCTTC
CDR3 protein: CASSPVPGQNYGYTF
clone size: NA
J gene: TRBJ1-2
CDR3 length: 15
D gene: TRBD1
V gene: TRBV7-9

CDR3 DNA: TGTGCCAGCAGCCAAGTGCTTAATTCACCCCTCCACTTT
CDR3 protein: CASSQVLNSPLHF
clone size: once
J gene: TRBJ1-6
CDR3 length: 13
D gene: NA
V gene: TRBV3-1

CDR3 DNA: TGTGCCAGTACCCCGGAGACCCAGTACTTC
CDR3 protein: CASTPETQYF
clone size: NA
J gene: TRBJ2-5
CDR3 length: 10
D gene: NA
V gene: TRBV19

CDR3 DNA: TGTGCCAGCAGCCTTTCTGGCGACAGAAACACTGAAGCTTTCTTT
CDR3 protein: CASSLSGDRNTEAFF
clone size: many
J gene: TRBJ1-1
CDR3 length: 15
D gene: NA
V gene: TRBV7-9

CDR3 DNA: TGCAGCGTTGTACCCAGGACAGGTACTACTGAAAAACTGTTTTTT
CDR3 protein: CSVVPRTGTTEKLFF
clone size: NA
J gene: TRBJ1-4
CDR3 length: 15
D gene: TRBD1
V gene: TRBV29-1

CDR3 DNA: TGTGCCACCAGCCTCTTGGGGGACTATGGCTACACCTTC
CDR3 protein: CATSLLGDYGYTF
clone size: NA
J gene: TRBJ1-2
CDR3 length: 13
D gene: NA
V gene: TRBV15

CDR3 DNA: TGTGCCAGCAGTTTAGGGTCGGGACACTACGAGCAGTACTTC
CDR3 protein: CASSLGSGHYEQYF
clone size: many
J gene: TRBJ2-7
CDR3 length: 14
D gene: NA
V gene: TRBV28

CDR3 DNA: TGCGCCAACAGCCCCGGGACTATCCGCACAGATACGCAGTATTTT
CDR3 protein: CANSPGTIRTDTQYF
clone size: NA
J gene: TRBJ2-3
CDR3 length: 15
D gene: TRBD2
V gene: TRBV4-3

CDR3 DNA: TGTGCCAGCAGTGAAAAGGGAACAGGGTTAGAGACCCAGTACTTC
CDR3 protein: CASSEKGTGLETQYF
clone size: NA
J gene: TRBJ2-5
CDR3 length: 15
D gene: NA
V gene: TRBV10-3

CDR3 DNA: TGCGCCAGCAGCCAATACAGGGAACTTACAGAATATGGCTACACCTTC
CDR3 protein: CASSQYRELTEYGYTF
clone size: many
J gene: TRBJ1-2
CDR3 length: 16
D gene: NA
V gene: TRBV4-3

CDR3 DNA: TGCAGTGCTCCTTCCCGACAGGGGGACACTGAAGCTTTCTTT
CDR3 protein: CSAPSRQGDTEAFF
clone size: NA
J gene: TRBJ1-1
CDR3 length: 14
D gene: TRBD1
V gene: TRBV20-1